These 23 T cell receptor beta chains originate from one sample sequenced in a study of blood T cell repertoires in COVID-19. Some clones are missing from TCRdb's copy, which holds only in-frame ones; the method was immunoSEQ multiplex PCR. The sample lists 100,000 to 150,000 clones; around 81% were seen once. Sequenced: peripheral blood. The receptors derive from a woman aged 45-65 years with acute or convalescent COVID-19.

The table lists this clone with a count of one. The genes are TRBV6-4 and TRBJ1-6; possibly TRBD1 for D (6 bases). Germline V CDR1 and CDR2: MRHNA, SNTAGT. Trimming took 2 bases from V and 10 from J, leaving 9 bases between them. The CDR3 length is 13 residues. This chain's CDR3 is CASSDLRGSPLHF. CDR3 bases: TGTGCCAGCAGTGACCTCAGGGGATCACCCCTCCACTTT.

This chain uses TRBV11-3 with TRBJ2-2; 12 nucleotides agree with TRBD1. Germline-derived CDR1 and CDR2 are SGHNT and YENEEA. J was trimmed by 2 bases and V by 4 bases; bases with no gene match: 5. CDR3 length equals 17 residues. The CDR3 sequence: CASSSWDRGHNTGELFF. CDR3 in DNA: TGTGCCAGCAGCTCCTGGGACAGGGGGCACAACACCGGGGAGCTGTTTTTT.

This clone is categorized as medium-sized. The chain employs TRBV27 and TRBJ1-6, with D possibly TRBD1 on 6 matching bases. Germline assignment: CDR1 MNHEY and CDR2 SMNVEV (reference sequence). This CDR3 is built from 15 residues. The germline V and J ends were trimmed by 5 bases and 10 bases, with 18 bases remaining between them. The CDR3 sequence is CASSPTWGLRSPLHF. DNA of the CDR3: TGTGCCAGCAGTCCAACTTGGGGGCTACGGTCACCCCTCCACTTT.

The rearrangement joins TRBV25-1 to TRBJ2-1; D ambiguous. Per germline, CDR1 MGHDK and CDR2 SYGVNS. V lost 5 bases to trimming and J lost 8 bases, with 7 bases between them. This CDR3 is built from 11 residues. CDR3 nucleotides: TGTGCCAGCAGTTCCCGTCATGAGCAGTTCTTC. Its translation: CASSSRHEQFF.

The chain recombines TRBV30 with TRBJ2-2; D unresolved. Trimming cost V 0 bases and J 4 bases, with 9 bases left between them. The CDR3 is made up of 14 amino acids. Germline assignment: CDR1 GTSNPN and CDR2 SVGIG (reference sequence). For the CDR3, the DNA is TGTGCCTGGAGTGTACTGGTCGGCACCGGGGAGCTGTTTTTT. Residues: CAWSVLVGTGELFF.

This clone has just one count. The chain joins TRBV5-4 to TRBJ2-1, with TRBD2 matching 11 bases. The germline V gene has CDR1 SGHNT and CDR2 YYREEE (reference sequence). This CDR3 has 15 residues. V gave up 5 bases and J gave up 4 bases; unmatched junction bases: 5. CDR3 sequence reads: CASSSGTSGYNEQFF. The CDR3 nucleotides are TGTGCCAGCAGTTCCGGGACTAGCGGTTACAATGAGCAGTTCTTC. The complete variable domain, with remaining parts taken from reference TRBV5-4 and TRBJ2-1, reads ETGVTQSPTHLIKTRGQQVTLRCSSQSGHNTVSWYQQALGQGPQFIFQYYREEENGRGNFPPRFSGLQFPNYSSELNVNALELDDSALYLCASSSGTSGYNEQFFGPGTRLTVL.

The chain links TRBV4-2 to TRBJ2-3, with 10 nucleotides matching TRBD1. V gave up 2 bases and J gave up 2 bases; unmatched junction bases: 4. The CDR3 spans 16 residues. Germline CDR1 and CDR2: LGHNA and YNFKEQ. CDR3 coding DNA: TGTGCCAGCAGCCAAACCGGGACAGGGGTCACAGATACGCAGTATTTT. It yields the protein CASSQTGTGVTDTQYF.

The chain carries TRBV2 and TRBJ1-2; possibly TRBD1 for D (5 bases). This CDR3 has 9 residues. Between the trimmed V and J ends, which lost 10 bases and 8 bases, there was a span of 8 bases. Germline assignment: CDR1 SNHLY and CDR2 FYNNEI. The CDR3 sequence: CATGGGYTF. The CDR3 DNA follows: TGTGCCACGGGGGGGGGCTACACCTTC.

The chain combines TRBV19 with TRBJ2-3; no clear D gene. CDR3 length: 16 residues. Trimming took 3 bases from V and 2 from J, leaving 15 bases between them. Germline V gives CDR1 LNHDA, CDR2 SQIVND (reference sequence). CDR3: CASSISYLLLTDTQYF. The CDR3 DNA follows: TGTGCCAGTAGTATTTCCTACCTACTACTCACAGATACGCAGTATTTT.

The chain joins TRBV25-1 to TRBJ1-6, with TRBD1 identical over 7 bases. Germline V gene lookup returns CDR1 MGHDK and CDR2 SYGVNS. J gave up 6 bases and V 6 bases, and 5 bases lay outside the gene matches. The CDR3 sequence is 14 residues long. The CDR3 sequence is CASSPGQFNSPLHF. The CDR3 bases are TGTGCCAGCAGCCCGGGACAGTTTAATTCACCCCTCCACTTT.

CDR3 protein: CASSLGGTGFSSGNTIYF. In DNA, the CDR3 is TGTGCCAGCAGCCTTGGGGGCACAGGGTTCTCCTCTGGAAACACCATATATTTT. The rearrangement uses TRBV3-1 (or the pseudogene TRBV3-2) and TRBJ1-3; possible D gene TRBD1, 6 bases. The CDR3 is made up of 18 amino acids. V was pared by 4 bases and J by 0 bases, with 19 bases between. Germline V lookup: CDR1 LGHDT, CDR2 YNNKEL (reference sequence).

This chain uses TRBV10-3 with TRBJ2-3; 12 nucleotides align to TRBD2. J lost 3 bases, V lost 5 bases, and 3 bases had no gene match. The CDR3 covers 15 residues. Germline V gene sequence: CDR1 ENHRY, CDR2 SYGVKD. CDR3 coding DNA: TGTGCCATCAGTCCTAGCGGGGGGGCGACAGATACGCAGTATTTT. Translating gives CAISPSGGATDTQYF.

The chain recombines TRBV10-3 with TRBJ1-1; D perhaps matches TRBD1 (5 bases). From germline, CDR1 is ENHRY and CDR2 SYGVKD. Between the trimmed V and J ends, which lost 7 bases and 0 bases, there was a span of 12 bases. CDR3 length: 14 amino acids. The CDR3 region is CAIKGLSMNTEAFF. DNA for the CDR3: TGTGCCATCAAGGGACTTAGCATGAACACTGAAGCTTTCTTT.

The chain couples TRBV28 to TRBJ1-3; 10 bases fit TRBD1. From germline, CDR1 is MDHEN and CDR2 SYDVKM. V lost 5 bases and J lost 4; bases outside the gene matches: 5. This CDR3 has 15 amino acids. CDR3 region: CASSRQGANGNTIYF. Written as DNA, the CDR3 is TGTGCCAGCAGTCGACAGGGGGCGAACGGAAACACCATATATTTT.

The V and J genes are TRBV6-6 and TRBJ1-3; TRBD1 matches at 7 bases. J lost 2 bases, V lost 2 bases, and 0 bases had no gene match. This CDR3 has 14 residues. Per germline, CDR1 MNHNY and CDR2 SVGAGI (reference sequence). In DNA, the CDR3 is TGTGCCAGCAGTTACGGGACAGCTGGAAACACCATATATTTT. This gives the protein CASSYGTAGNTIYF.

As to this clone: The junction departs from the called germline gene at one end, perhaps through a read error. V usage is TRBV10-3 and J usage is TRBJ1-2, with 10 bases that match TRBD1. The length of the CDR3 is 13 residues. Germline V CDR1 and CDR2: ENHRY, SYGVKD. The CDR3 spells CAITTDRGLGYTF. CDR3 coding DNA: TGTGCCATCACTACAGACAGGGGGCTTGGCTACACCTTT.

The V and J genes are TRBV19 and TRBJ2-1, with TRBD2 identical over 9 bases. Trimming at V came to 5 bases and at J to 4 bases, leaving 6 bases not matched to a gene. This CDR3 has 15 amino acids. Germline loops: CDR1 LNHDA, CDR2 SQIVND (reference sequence). CDR3 in amino acids: CASSERAGGYNEQFF. The CDR3, as DNA: TGTGCCAGTAGTGAGCGAGCGGGAGGTTACAATGAGCAGTTCTTC.

The chain recombines TRBV27 with TRBJ1-2; 8 nucleotides agree with TRBD1. With 5 bases clipped from V and 8 bases from J, the junction kept 10 bases outside the gene matches. The CDR3 covers 14 residues. In germline, CDR1 is MNHEY, CDR2 SMNVEV (reference sequence). The CDR3 sequence: CASSALQGAEGYTF. In DNA form, the CDR3 reads TGTGCCAGCAGTGCGCTTCAGGGGGCGGAGGGCTACACCTTC.

This chain links TRBV7-2 with TRBJ2-7; 8 nucleotides agree with TRBD2. Germline V gene sequence: CDR1 SGHTA, CDR2 FQGNSA. The V segment lost 3 bases and the J segment 0 bases; nucleotides outside the gene matches: 4. CDR3 size: 15 residues. The CDR3 region has the DNA TGTGCCAGCAGCTTCTCAGCGGGGGTCTCCTACGAGCAGTACTTC. This codes for CASSFSAGVSYEQYF. Based on the CDR3 plus reference TRBV7-2 and TRBJ2-7, the full variable domain is GAGVSQSPSNKVTEKGKDVELRCDPISGHTALYWYRQSLGQGLEFLIYFQGNSAPDKSGLPSDRFSAERTGGSVSTLTIQRTQQEDSAVYLCASSFSAGVSYEQYFGPGTRLTVT.

This clone has a single count. The V and J genes are TRBV7-9 and TRBJ1-2; D uncertain. The CDR3 runs to 15 residues. Trimming cost V 7 bases and J 6 bases, with 21 bases left between them. CDR1 and CDR2 from the germline V gene are SEHNR and FQNEAQ (reference sequence). The DNA for the CDR3 is TGTGCCAGCACCGAACCCTCTGGAGCCCTTAATGGCTACACCTTC. Its translation is CASTEPSGALNGYTF.

The chain is built from TRBV6-2 or TRBV6-3 and TRBJ1-4; D ambiguous. This CDR3 has 15 residues. V gave up 2 bases and J gave up 8 bases, with 15 bases separating them. Germline values: CDR1 MNHEY, CDR2 SVGEGT. The CDR3 DNA sequence: TGTGCCAGCAGTTACGGGAGCTATATGGAGGAAAAACTGTTTTTT. Protein sequence: CASSYGSYMEEKLFF.

This clone has only one observation. V usage is TRBV5-1 and J usage is TRBJ2-7, with a weak D call TRBD2 (6 bases). The CDR3 is 14 amino acids. The V end was cut by 2 bases, the J end by 2 bases, with 11 bases between. The V gene's germline CDR1 is SGHRS and CDR2 YFSETQ. The CDR3 nucleotides are TGCGCCAGCAGCTTCGCGGGAAGAACCTACGAGCAGTACTTC. Amino acid sequence: CASSFAGRTYEQYF.

The chain uses TRBV27 and TRBJ1-2; D is unresolved. Germline loops: CDR1 MNHEY, CDR2 SMNVEV (reference sequence). Trimming took 2 bases from V and 4 from J, leaving 5 bases between them. The CDR3 is 12 residues long. This CDR3 is CASSLRGYGYTF. The CDR3 nucleotides read TGTGCCAGCAGTTTACGGGGCTATGGCTACACCTTC.